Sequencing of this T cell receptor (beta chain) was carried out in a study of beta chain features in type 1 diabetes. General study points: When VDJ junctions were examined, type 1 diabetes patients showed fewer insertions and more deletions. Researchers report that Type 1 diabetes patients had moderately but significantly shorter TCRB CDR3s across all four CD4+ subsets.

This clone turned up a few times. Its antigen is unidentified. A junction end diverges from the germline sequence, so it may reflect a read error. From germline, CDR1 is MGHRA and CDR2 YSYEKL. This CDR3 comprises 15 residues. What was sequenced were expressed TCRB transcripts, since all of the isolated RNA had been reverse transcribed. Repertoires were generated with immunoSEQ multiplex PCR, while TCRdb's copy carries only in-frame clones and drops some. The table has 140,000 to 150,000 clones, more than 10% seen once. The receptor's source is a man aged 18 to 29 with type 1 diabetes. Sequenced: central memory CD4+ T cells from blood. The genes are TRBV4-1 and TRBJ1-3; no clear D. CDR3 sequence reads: CASSQGQLSGSTIYF. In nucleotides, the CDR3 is TGCGCCAGCAGCCAAGGCCAGCTCTCTGGAAGCACCATATATTTT.